Sequencing of this TCR beta chain was carried out in a study of blood T cell repertoires in COVID-19. About the study: Sources were T cells, B-cell-depleted T cells, or PBMCs; the material itself was cDNA or gDNA.

Germline-derived CDR1 and CDR2 are LNHNV and YYDKDF (reference sequence). The CDR3 has 18 residues. Trimming removed 2 bases from V and 0 bases from J, with 17 bases in between. This clone was detected a few times. Libraries were prepared by immunoSEQ multiplex PCR; TCRdb keeps only in-frame clonotypes and omits some of them. This table holds about 180,000 clones, roughly nine tenths found once. Clinical history reported by participants formed the basis on which cohorts were assigned. The sequence derives from a woman between 35 and 50 years old with acute COVID-19. This chain connects TRBV15 to TRBJ1-3; possible D gene TRBD1, 6 bases. The source material was PBMCs or T cells enriched from blood (not recorded which). The CDR3 is CATSRLGQGSPSGNTIYF. The DNA for the CDR3 is TGTGCCACCAGCAGACTTGGTCAGGGGTCCCCCTCTGGAAACACCATATATTTT.